Below, one TCR beta chain is given with its context. These data come from a study of Graves' ophthalmopathy and Graves' hyperthyroidism. Looking at the study overall: Upon initial diagnosis and before any treatment, peripheral blood was collected.

V was cut by 11 bases and J by 9 bases, with 11 bases left in between. CDR3 size: 11 residues. From germline, CDR1 is MGHDK and CDR2 SYGVNS. Moderate-to-severe activity, CAS ≥3, NOSPECS ≥4 and duration under 3 months were recorded for donors with ophthalmopathy. Orbital computed tomography and thyroid ultrasound, along with TRAb, serum thyroxine and clinical symptoms, underpinned diagnosis. The starting material, about 9.5 ml of fresh peripheral blood, provided the PBMCs. From RNA, the CDR3 regions of TCR beta chains were amplified and sequenced. HTBI primers were employed in first-round RT-PCR, then a second-round multiplex PCR followed. TCRdb recomputed calls from the multiplex PCR reads with MiXCR, one row per CDR3 protein. The repertoire has about 740,000 distinct CDR3 sequences, around 40% of them found once; the top ten carry approximately 43%.

The TCR sequence derives from an adult man with Graves' ophthalmopathy. The chain is built from TRBV25-1 and TRBJ1-6, with D uncertain. What was sequenced was peripheral blood. CDR3 DNA: TGTGCCGGCCTGGCCAGTTCACCCCTCCACTTT. Amino acids: CAGLASSPLHF.